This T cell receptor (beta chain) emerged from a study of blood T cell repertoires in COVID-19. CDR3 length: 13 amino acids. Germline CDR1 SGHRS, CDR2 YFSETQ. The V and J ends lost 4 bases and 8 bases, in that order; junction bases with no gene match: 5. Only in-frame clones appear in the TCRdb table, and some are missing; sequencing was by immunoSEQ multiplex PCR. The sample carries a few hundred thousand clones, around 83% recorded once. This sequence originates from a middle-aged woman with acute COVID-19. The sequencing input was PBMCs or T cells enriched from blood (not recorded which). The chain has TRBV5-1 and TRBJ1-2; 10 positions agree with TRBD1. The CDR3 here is CASSLWDRGGYTF. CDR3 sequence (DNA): TGCGCCAGCAGCCTTTGGGACAGGGGAGGCTACACCTTC.